Listed below are T cell receptor beta chains from one sample, sequenced in a study of cytomegalovirus exposure and HLA in healthy donors. Sequenced by immunoSEQ multiplex PCR; TCRdb stores in-frame clones only, minus some. The sample records under 200,000 clones, roughly 80% being singletons. Sequenced input: PBMCs. The receptor set was obtained from a male donor in good health and CMV-seropositive. The CDR3 runs from the conserved cysteine through the conserved F or W. Fields, in order: D gene, clone size, V gene, J gene, CDR3 length, CDR3 DNA, CDR3 protein. D genes are given only for firm matches. Only part of the rows carry a size: once, few, many, or a class if the clone is expanded.

D: TRBD2
size: .
V: TRBV29-1
J: TRBJ2-7
length: 13
DNA: TGCAGCGCCTTTAGCGGGAAGGCGTGGGAGCAGTACTTC
CDR3: CSAFSGKAWEQYF

D: .
size: once
V: TRBV6-5
J: TRBJ2-7
length: 14
DNA: TGTGCCAGCAGTTTCGCCCCTAGCTCCTACGAGCAGTACTTC
CDR3: CASSFAPSSYEQYF

D: TRBD2
size: .
V: TRBV5-6
J: TRBJ2-5
length: 14
DNA: TGTGCCAGCACCCGGGGGGGTTTATGGGAGACCCAGTACTTC
CDR3: CASTRGGLWETQYF

D: TRBD1
size: .
V: TRBV28
J: TRBJ1-6
length: 14
DNA: TGTGCCAGCAGTTTAACAGGGGGCCGGTCACCCCTCCACTTT
CDR3: CASSLTGGRSPLHF

D: TRBD2
size: few
V: TRBV7-2
J: TRBJ2-7
length: 16
DNA: TGTGCCAGCAGCTTAGGAGCGGGAGTAAGTGGTGTCGAGCAGTACTTC
CDR3: CASSLGAGVSGVEQYF

D: .
size: .
V: TRBV4-3
J: TRBJ1-5
length: 16
DNA: TGCGCCAGCAGCCAAGATTATCAGGGTTCTAATCAGCCCCAGCATTTT
CDR3: CASSQDYQGSNQPQHF

D: .
size: once
V: TRBV11-2
J: TRBJ2-5
length: 13
DNA: TGTGCCAGCAGGAAAGACAGTTTCAGGGGTATTTACTTC
CDR3: CASRKDSFRGIYF

D: TRBD2
size: .
V: TRBV7-3
J: TRBJ2-5
length: 13
DNA: TGTGCCAGCAGCCGCGGGGGACCAGAGACCCAGTACTTC
CDR3: CASSRGGPETQYF

D: .
size: once
V: TRBV19
J: TRBJ2-1
length: 17
DNA: TGTGCCAGTAGGAAAGTTTCAGTCTCAGGGGAGCGCGATGAGCAGTTCTTC
CDR3: CASRKVSVSGERDEQFF

D: .
size: .
V: TRBV11-2
J: TRBJ1-5
length: 13
DNA: TGTGCCAGCAGCCTTTCCCCCAATCAGCCCCAGCATTTT
CDR3: CASSLSPNQPQHF

D: .
size: .
V: TRBV9
J: TRBJ1-1
length: 15
DNA: TGTGCCAGCAGCCCACGAGGGGGACACGATTATGAAGCTTTCTTT
CDR3: CASSPRGGHDYEAFF

D: TRBD1
size: .
V: TRBV5-1
J: TRBJ1-4
length: 14
DNA: TGCGCCAGCAGCTCCGACAGGGGAAATGAAAAACTGTTTTTT
CDR3: CASSSDRGNEKLFF

D: TRBD1
size: once
V: TRBV6-1
J: TRBJ2-7
length: 14
DNA: TGTGCCAGCAGAAGGCGGGACAGGGTCGACGAGCAGTACTTC
CDR3: CASRRRDRVDEQYF

D: .
size: once
V: TRBV15
J: TRBJ2-4
length: 17
DNA: TGTGCCACCAGCAGAGACCGGGGACTCGTAGTTAAAAACATTCAGTACTTC
CDR3: CATSRDRGLVVKNIQYF

D: TRBD1
size: few
V: TRBV18
J: TRBJ1-5
length: 14
DNA: TGTGCCAGCTCACCCGACAGGGCGGGCCAGCCCCAGCATTTT
CDR3: CASSPDRAGQPQHF

D: .
size: once
V: TRBV19
J: TRBJ1-5
length: 14
DNA: TGTGCCACCTCCGACGGGTATAGCAATCAGCCCCAGCATTTT
CDR3: CATSDGYSNQPQHF

D: .
size: .
V: TRBV6-5
J: TRBJ1-6
length: 14
DNA: TGTGCCAGCACCCGAGGAGGGGGGGATTCACCCCTCCACTTT
CDR3: CASTRGGGDSPLHF

D: TRBD1
size: .
V: TRBV7-3
J: TRBJ2-2
length: 14
DNA: TGTGCCAGCAGCTTTTCAGGGGGTTCCGGGGAGCTGTTTTTT
CDR3: CASSFSGGSGELFF

D: TRBD1
size: .
V: TRBV15
J: TRBJ2-7
length: 14
DNA: TGTGCCACCAGGAGAACAGGGGCGGCCTACGAGCAGTACTTC
CDR3: CATRRTGAAYEQYF

D: .
size: .
V: TRBV6-5
J: TRBJ1-2
length: 14
DNA: TGTGCCAGCACCAAACGGGGGGCCTACTATGGCTACACCTTC
CDR3: CASTKRGAYYGYTF

D: .
size: few
V: TRBV28
J: TRBJ2-2
length: 14
DNA: TGTGCCAGCAGTCCAACTAGCTTCTCCGGGGAGCTGTTTTTT
CDR3: CASSPTSFSGELFF

D: .
size: once
V: TRBV18
J: TRBJ2-1
length: 16
DNA: TGTGCCAGCTCACCCCCGAGGCTCGGAGGGTACAATGAGCAGTTCTTC
CDR3: CASSPPRLGGYNEQFF

D: .
size: few
V: TRBV14
J: TRBJ1-2
length: 14
DNA: TGTGCCAGCAGCCAAGATTCCACAGGGTATGGCTACACCTTC
CDR3: CASSQDSTGYGYTF

D: .
size: few
V: TRBV11-2
J: TRBJ2-2
length: 13
DNA: TGTGCCAGCAGCTTAGTGTCAGTCGAAAGCGTGTTTTTT
CDR3: CASSLVSVESVFF

D: .
size: .
V: TRBV11-3
J: TRBJ2-2
length: 12
DNA: TGTGCCAGCAGTCAGGGGCCCGGGGAGCTGTTTTTT
CDR3: CASSQGPGELFF

D: .
size: .
V: TRBV6-5
J: TRBJ2-5
length: 15
DNA: TGTGCCAGCAGTTACTCCCCGAGGTTTACGGAGACCCAGTACTTC
CDR3: CASSYSPRFTETQYF

D: .
size: .
V: TRBV7-3
J: TRBJ2-3
length: 12
DNA: TGTGCCAGCAGCTTGTCCTCCGATACGCAGTATTTT
CDR3: CASSLSSDTQYF

D: TRBD1
size: .
V: TRBV7-9
J: TRBJ1-3
length: 13
DNA: TGTGCCAGCAGCCCCCAGGGGGAAAACACCATATATTTT
CDR3: CASSPQGENTIYF

D: .
size: .
V: TRBV5-8
J: TRBJ1-2
length: 19
DNA: TGTGCCAGCAGCTTGTTTATGGGGGCCTTTATCGACCATAACTATGGCTACACCTTC
CDR3: CASSLFMGAFIDHNYGYTF

D: .
size: once
V: TRBV7-6
J: TRBJ1-3
length: 13
DNA: TGTGCCAGCAGCAGGAGCTCTGGAAACACCATATATTTT
CDR3: CASSRSSGNTIYF

D: TRBD1
size: .
V: TRBV9
J: TRBJ2-7
length: 16
DNA: TGTGCCAGCAGCGTAGTGGGGGAGACAGGGGCGGTCGAGCAGTACTTC
CDR3: CASSVVGETGAVEQYF

D: .
size: .
V: TRBV7-6
J: TRBJ2-7
length: 15
DNA: TGTGCCAGCAGCTTAATCCAGGGCGGGGCCTACGAGCAGTACTTC
CDR3: CASSLIQGGAYEQYF

D: .
size: .
V: TRBV11-3
J: TRBJ2-7
length: 13
DNA: TGTGCCAGCAGCTTAAACCCAGGCTACGAGCAGTACTTC
CDR3: CASSLNPGYEQYF

D: TRBD1
size: .
V: TRBV10-2
J: TRBJ1-1
length: 16
DNA: TGCGCCAGCGTTAGGGGACAGGGGGCGCAGAACACTGAAGCTTTCTTT
CDR3: CASVRGQGAQNTEAFF

D: TRBD2
size: .
V: TRBV25-1
J: TRBJ2-7
length: 13
DNA: TGTGCCGTTAAATTAGGTCCGGGGGGCGAGCAGTACTTC
CDR3: CAVKLGPGGEQYF